This entry is about one TCR beta chain. Its target is unknown. This specimen comes from a study of shared clonotypes between healthy human individuals. The wider study: Per donor, CD8 memory used one plate, CD8 naive used two, CD4 memory used three and CD4 naive used three. General study findings and limits: When naive CD4 clonotypes were compared across several donors, approximately 4.9% were shared. Rarefaction curves obtained for sorted subsets showed sequencing incomplete despite large depth.

Some clones are missing from TCRdb's copy, which holds only in-frame ones; the method was immunoSEQ multiplex PCR. The table lists around 2.5 million clones, over 85% of them singletons, with 0.36% in the top ten. Unmatched junction bases numbered 2, after V lost 6 bases and J lost 3 bases. This CDR3 is 12 amino acids long. Per the germline V gene, CDR1 is SQVTM and CDR2 is ANQGSEA. This clonotype originated in a man aged 18 to 29 in good health. Some clones in this sample may be carry-over from other donors' samples. Sequenced input: naive CD4+ T cells from PBMCs. Subset reported: CD45RA+ positively selected. The chain links TRBV29-1 to TRBJ2-1, with 7 bases identical to TRBD2. This chain's CDR3 is CSVSSGYNEQFF. The CDR3 bases are TGCAGCGTGTCTAGCGGCTACAATGAGCAGTTCTTC.